What follows describes a single TCR beta chain. The CDR3 contains 18 residues. This sample is part of a study of blood T cell repertoires in COVID-19. On the study more broadly: T cells, B-cell-depleted T cells, or PBMCs supplied cDNA or gDNA.

Authors' analysis steps: Amplification of reference gene primers provided the estimated nucleated cell counts. The repertoire was sequenced with immunoSEQ multiplex PCR; TCRdb's copy has only in-frame clones and lacks some. V and J calls and clone size are those listed in that table; D and trimming were worked out from the DNA. The sample contains some 300,000 clones, approximately 86% of which appear only once. The sequenced sample consisted of peripheral blood. V gene TRBV21-1 combines with J gene TRBJ1-3; the table's D call, TRBD1, was not checked against the DNA. TRBV21-1 is a pseudogene segment. The receptor's source is a man aged 65-85 years with acute or convalescent COVID-19. The CDR3 region has the DNA TGTGCCAGCAGCAGGCGAAGAGAGGGGGCTGTAGCTGGAAACACCATATATTTT. This sequence encodes CASSRRREGAVAGNTIYF.